Below, 14 T cell receptor beta chains from the same sample are listed, as sequenced in a study of blood T cell repertoires in COVID-19. Some clones are missing from TCRdb's copy, which holds only in-frame ones; the method was immunoSEQ multiplex PCR. In the table there are approximately 250,000 clones, more than 75% of which are singletons. The sample was peripheral blood. The receptors here all came from a man between 40 and 49 years old with active or convalescent COVID-19.

The chain uses TRBV30 and TRBJ1-5; TRBD1 might be the D (5 bases). Germline CDR1 is GTSNPN and CDR2 is SVGIG (reference sequence). V was clipped by 3 bases and J by 0 bases, with 12 bases between them. The CDR3 extends over 15 amino acids. CDR3 amino acids: CAWRSPQGSNQPQHF. Here the CDR3 DNA reads TGTGCCTGGAGGTCCCCCCAGGGTAGCAATCAGCCCCAGCATTTT. Complete variable domain (other parts from reference TRBV30 and TRBJ1-5): SQTIHQWPATLVQPVGSPLSLECTVEGTSNPNLYWYRQAAGRGLQLLFYSVGIGQISSEVPQNLSASRPQDRQFILSSKKLLLSDSGFYLCAWRSPQGSNQPQHFGDGTRLSIL.

The rearrangement links TRBV24-1 to TRBJ2-3; a weak D match, TRBD2 (7 bases). This CDR3 has 14 residues. V lost 7 bases to trimming and J lost 6 bases, with 16 bases between them. CDR1 is KGHDR and CDR2 is SFDVKD in the germline V gene. The CDR3 nucleotides are TGTGCCACCAGCACCACCGGGGGGCAGGATACGCAGTATTTT. Translating gives CATSTTGGQDTQYF.

The chain links TRBV27 to TRBJ2-2; 8 nucleotides line up with TRBD1. The CDR3 runs to 17 residues. Trimming cost V 2 bases and J 3 bases; bases outside gene matches: 8. In germline, CDR1 is MNHEY, CDR2 SMNVEV (reference sequence). CDR3 loop: CASSLNRGRYDTGELFF. The CDR3 nucleotides read TGTGCCAGCAGTTTAAACAGGGGGAGGTACGACACCGGGGAGCTGTTTTTT.

V and J are TRBV9 and TRBJ2-7; 8 nucleotides line up with TRBD2. The J segment lost 6 bases and the V segment lost 7 bases, leaving 12 bases of the junction unmatched. Germline assignment: CDR1 SGDLS and CDR2 YYNGEE. The CDR3 has 14 residues. DNA of the CDR3: TGTGCCAGCTCCTCCGGCGGGGGGTTCTCCGAGCAGTACTTC. This codes for CASSSGGGFSEQYF.

The gene calls are TRBV5-4 and TRBJ2-1; tentative D call: TRBD1 (5 bases). Germline assignment: CDR1 SGHNT and CDR2 YYREEE (reference sequence). The ends were cut back, 6 bases at V and 8 bases at J, with 21 bases in the middle. The CDR3 consists of 15 residues. Written as DNA, the CDR3 is TGTGCCAGCAATGCTCAAGGGCAGGGTAGACATGAGCAGTTCTTC. This sequence encodes CASNAQGQGRHEQFF.

This chain links TRBV7-2 with TRBJ1-5; 7 positions match TRBD1. The CDR3 contains 14 residues. The germline V gene encodes CDR1 SGHTA and CDR2 FQGNSA. Trimming at V came to 5 bases and at J to 6 bases, leaving 7 bases not matched to a gene. CDR3 loop: CASSPPGGGQPQHF. Here the CDR3 DNA reads TGTGCCAGCAGCCCACCAGGGGGAGGTCAGCCCCAGCATTTT.

Only one count was recorded for this clone. The chain employs TRBV12-3 or TRBV12-4 and TRBJ2-7, with 10 bases identical to TRBD2. This CDR3 region has 13 residues. J lost 4 bases, V lost 7 bases, and 4 bases had no gene match. DNA of the CDR3: TGTGCCAGCACCACTAGCGGGAAATACGAGCAGTACTTC. Amino acids: CASTTSGKYEQYF.

The gene calls are TRBV5-6 and TRBJ1-5; D is unresolved. V was cut by 3 bases and J by 4 bases, with 5 bases left in between. The CDR3 runs 12 residues. Germline-derived CDR1 and CDR2 are SGHDT and YYEEEE. Here the CDR3 reads CASSSGNQPQHF. CDR3 DNA sequence: TGTGCCAGCAGCTCCGGTAATCAGCCCCAGCATTTT.

The chain uses TRBV19 and TRBJ2-7; D is possibly TRBD1 (5 bases). Per germline, CDR1 LNHDA and CDR2 SQIVND (reference sequence). The CDR3 has 15 amino acids. Trimming stripped 1 base from V and 0 bases from J, with 10 bases between. DNA of the CDR3: TGTGCCAGTAGTATAGGCCAGGGTCGCTCCTACGAGCAGTACTTC. As protein: CASSIGQGRSYEQYF.

The CDR3 loop reads CASSDQDRSQETQYF. CDR3 DNA: TGTGCCAGCAGCGACCAGGACAGGAGTCAAGAGACCCAGTACTTC. The chain uses TRBV9 and TRBJ2-5; 7 bases agree with TRBD1. The CDR3 has 15 residues. The junction had 7 bases not matched to a gene; V was cut back by 3 bases and J by 2 bases. Germline CDR1 SGDLS, CDR2 YYNGEE.

The gene calls are TRBV12-5 and TRBJ2-3; 8 bases fit TRBD1. J was trimmed by 4 bases and V by 3 bases; bases with no gene match: 6. From germline, CDR1 is LGHNT and CDR2 FRNRAP. This CDR3 region has 15 residues. Written as DNA, the CDR3 is TGTGCTAGTGGTTTTGGTACAGGGGGTGCAGATACGCAGTATTTT. Encoded protein: CASGFGTGGADTQYF.

The chain links TRBV11-3 to TRBJ2-7; D unresolved. This CDR3 has 13 amino acids. Trimming cost V 3 bases and J 4 bases, with 10 bases left between them. The germline V gene encodes CDR1 SGHNT and CDR2 YENEEA. The CDR3 protein is CASSFLPPYEQYF. The CDR3 DNA reads as TGTGCCAGCAGCTTCCTTCCCCCTTACGAGCAGTACTTC.

J is TRBJ1-5 and V is TRBV30; D is perhaps TRBD1 (6 bases). The CDR3 consists of 13 residues. V was clipped by 5 bases and J by 3 bases, with 11 bases between them. Germline V gives CDR1 GTSNPN, CDR2 SVGIG (reference sequence). CDR3 DNA sequence: TGTGCCTGGGGTGGACAGTACAATCAGCCCCAGCATTTT. Encoded protein: CAWGGQYNQPQHF.

V usage is TRBV29-1 and J usage is TRBJ2-5, with 8 bases lining up with TRBD1. CDR3 length: 12 amino acids. J lost 8 bases, V lost 7 bases, and 9 bases had no gene match. The germline CDR1 and CDR2 sequences are SQVTM and ANQGSEA. CDR3 coding DNA: TGCAGCGCCGTAGACAGGGGCGTAACCCAGTACTTC. It encodes CSAVDRGVTQYF.